Shown below are 21 T cell receptor beta chains from a single sample sequenced in a study of CD8 T cells in ankylosing spondylitis (dated 2017 in TCRdb). The paper as a whole reports these results and caveats: A TCR beta motif of about 8 highly homologous amino acid variants appeared characteristic of blood from ankylosing spondylitis patients.

These receptors' antigens are unknown. The method was 5' RACE. Sequencing was performed on an Illumina HiSeq 2500. TCRdb applied fastp at Q25 and MiXCR to the public reads, then kept only in-frame beta chains. Entries that share a CDR3 protein sequence are merged under the most common genes and DNA. The sample has 700,000 to 1,000,000 distinct CDR3 sequences on record, about an eighth of them singletons. Jointly, the top ten make up approximately 0.51% of the sample. The material sequenced was blood, either unsorted or a sorted T cell fraction (not recorded which). These receptors originate from a male donor with ankylosing spondylitis.

This clonotype has ten or more counts. The J gene is TRBJ2-1, the V gene TRBV11-1; 8 positions match TRBD2. V gave up 5 bases and J gave up 10 bases; unmatched junction bases: 7. This CDR3 has 13 amino acids. Per germline, CDR1 SGHAT and CDR2 FQDESV (reference sequence). The CDR3 nucleotides are TGTGCCAGCAGCCCCGGACTAGCAGGAGAGCAGTTCTTC. Its protein is CASSPGLAGEQFF.

This clonotype was counted between two and nine times. V and J are TRBV11-2 and TRBJ1-2; 8 bases agree with TRBD1. V shed 5 bases, J shed 6 bases, and the junction held 11 bases outside the gene matches. This CDR3 is 15 amino acids long. CDR1 is SGHAT and CDR2 is FQNNGV in the germline V gene. CDR3: CASSPTGGPWNGYTF. The CDR3 coding sequence is TGTGCCAGCAGCCCCACAGGGGGACCTTGGAATGGCTACACCTTC.

There are many counts of this clonotype. V is TRBV12-3 or TRBV12-4 and J is TRBJ2-3; 11 nucleotides line up with TRBD2. V lost 5 bases to trimming and J lost 1 base; unmatched junction nucleotides: 2. This CDR3 spans 15 amino acids. The CDR3 DNA follows: TGTGCCAGCAGTAAGACTAGCGGGGGCACAGATACGCAGTATTTT. This translates into CASSKTSGGTDTQYF.

This clonotype was seen a handful of times. The chain combines TRBV20-1 with TRBJ1-1, with D possibly matching TRBD1 (5 bases). The CDR3 is 14 residues long. Germline CDR1 and CDR2: DFQATT and SNEGSKA (reference sequence). Trimming stripped 5 bases from V and 4 bases from J, with 17 bases between. The CDR3 spells CSAGGAGRGTEAFF. DNA of the CDR3: TGCAGTGCTGGCGGGGCTGGGCGGGGCACTGAAGCTTTCTTT.

V usage is TRBV10-3 and J usage is TRBJ2-3; 8 bases align to TRBD1. Germline V gene lookup returns CDR1 ENHRY and CDR2 SYGVKD. This CDR3 has 14 residues. V shed 6 bases and J 4 bases; nucleotides not matched to a gene: 6. DNA for the CDR3: TGTGCCATCAGCCTGACAGGGGCGGCAGATACGCAGTATTTT. Its translation is CAISLTGAADTQYF.

A few counts support this clonotype. The rearrangement joins TRBV7-6 to TRBJ1-1; 7 bases agree with TRBD1. The CDR3 spans 16 residues. After removal of 1 base from V and 5 bases from J, the junction contained 10 bases not matched to a gene. CDR1 and CDR2 from the germline V gene are SGHVS and FNYEAQ. CDR3 bases: TGTGCCAGCAGCTTAGAGAGGTCAGGGGGGGGGACTGAAGCTTTCTTT. Residues: CASSLERSGGGTEAFF.

This clonotype was detected a few times. The chain is built from TRBV7-2 and TRBJ2-3; D could derive from TRBD1 or TRBD2 (6 bases each). Per germline, CDR1 SGHTA and CDR2 FQGNSA. The CDR3 is 17 amino acids. Trimming removed 5 bases from V and 0 bases from J, with 18 bases in between. CDR3 loop: CASSAPRGGLSTDTQYF. CDR3 nucleotide sequence: TGTGCCAGCAGCGCCCCTCGAGGGGGACTTAGCACAGATACGCAGTATTTT.

This sequence joins TRBV29-1 and TRBJ1-1, with no clear D. The V and J ends lost 4 bases and 3 bases respectively, with 9 bases between them. The length of the CDR3 is 12 residues. Germline CDR1 SQVTM, CDR2 ANQGSEA. The CDR3 DNA is TGCAGCGTTGGAGCTGGGTACACTGAAGCTTTCTTT. Protein: CSVGAGYTEAFF.

The V and J genes are TRBV4-3 and TRBJ1-6, with D possibly matching TRBD1 (5 bases). Germline V lookup: CDR1 LGHNA, CDR2 YSLEER. The ends were cut back, 1 base at V and 5 bases at J, with 15 bases in the middle. This CDR3 comprises 17 residues. The CDR3 DNA sequence: TGCGCCAGCAGCCAAGGGGTGAAGGGGCTTAATAATTCACCCCTCCACTTT. This sequence encodes CASSQGVKGLNNSPLHF.

The chain couples TRBV5-6 to TRBJ1-2, with D possibly matching TRBD1 (5 bases). Germline CDR1 reads SGHDT; CDR2 reads YYEEEE. V was clipped by 4 bases and J by 8 bases, with 18 bases between them. CDR3 length: 14 amino acids. The CDR3, as DNA: TGTGCCAGCAGCCCTGACAGTGTCGGGCGCGGCTACACCTTC. Residues: CASSPDSVGRGYTF. Based on the CDR3 plus reference TRBV5-6 and TRBJ1-2, the full variable domain is DAGVTQSPTHLIKTRGQQVTLRCSPKSGHDTVSWYQQALGQGPQFIFQYYEEEERQRGNFPDRFSGHQFPNYSSELNVNALLLGDSALYLCASSPDSVGRGYTFGSGTRLTVV.

The chain joins TRBV2 to TRBJ2-2; 9 nucleotides align to TRBD1. V shed 8 bases, J shed 3 bases, and the junction held 7 bases outside the gene matches. The CDR3 is 15 amino acids. Germline V lookup: CDR1 SNHLY, CDR2 FYNNEI. CDR3 nucleotide sequence: TGTGCCAGCTCAGGACAGGGGTCGGACACCGGGGAGCTGTTTTTT. This codes for CASSGQGSDTGELFF.

The chain uses TRBV11-2 and TRBJ2-2; TRBD2 matches 13 bases. V was clipped by 5 bases and J by 1 base; unmatched bases: 7. CDR1 SGHAT and CDR2 FQNNGV come from the germline V gene. The CDR3 sequence is 18 residues long. The CDR3: CASSLTGTSGVNTGELFF. CDR3 coding DNA: TGTGCCAGCAGCCTCACCGGGACTAGCGGGGTGAACACCGGGGAGCTGTTTTTT.

The table lists this clonotype with a few counts. This chain connects TRBV29-1 to TRBJ1-1; D not certain. This CDR3 has 13 residues. The V gene's germline CDR1 is SQVTM and CDR2 ANQGSEA. The V and J ends lost 4 bases and 1 base respectively, with 10 bases between them. In nucleotides, the CDR3 is TGCAGCGTTGTGGCAGGACCGAACACTGAAGCTTTCTTT. Its protein product is CSVVAGPNTEAFF.

In its sample, this clonotype was seen a few times. This sequence joins TRBV4-2 and TRBJ2-2; TRBD1 matches at 8 bases. V shed 3 bases and J 5 bases; nucleotides not matched to a gene: 8. The CDR3 runs 16 residues. Germline V CDR1 and CDR2: LGHNA, YNFKEQ. The CDR3 DNA follows: TGTGCCAGCAGCCAGCTGTGGACAGGGCTGACCGGGGAGCTGTTTTTT. It encodes CASSQLWTGLTGELFF.

This clonotype was counted many times. CDR3 loop: CAISESTLGLADSYEQYF. CDR3 in DNA: TGTGCCATCAGTGAGTCGACTCTGGGGCTAGCGGACTCCTACGAGCAGTACTTC. The J gene is TRBJ2-7, the V gene TRBV10-3, with 7 nucleotides matching TRBD2. The V gene's germline CDR1 is ENHRY and CDR2 SYGVKD. The CDR3 runs 18 residues. V gave up 0 bases and J gave up 0 bases; unmatched junction bases: 11.

The rearrangement links TRBV3-1 to TRBJ2-7, with 8 bases matching TRBD2. The CDR3 has 14 residues. Unmatched junction bases numbered 7, after V lost 5 bases and J lost 4 bases. Germline CDR1 LGHDT, CDR2 YNNKEL (reference sequence). The CDR3 nucleotides read TGTGCCAGCAGCGAGGGACTAGTCGGTTACGAGCAGTACTTC. It specifies CASSEGLVGYEQYF.

This clonotype was counted only a few times. V gene TRBV7-2 combines with J gene TRBJ2-2; D remains ambiguous. Trimming took off 8 bases at V and 3 bases at J, with 13 bases between the two ends. Germline CDR1 SGHTA, CDR2 FQGNSA. The length of the CDR3 is 14 residues. The CDR3: CASSKGYDTGELFF. The CDR3 DNA reads as TGTGCCAGCTCTAAAGGGTACGACACCGGGGAGCTGTTTTTT.

This chain joins TRBV6-6 and TRBJ2-3; D is ambiguous. CDR1 is MNHNY and CDR2 is SVGAGI in the germline V gene (reference sequence). The CDR3 length is 13 residues. V lost 7 bases and J lost 5, with 13 bases in between. CDR3 sequence: CASTSLAIDTQYF. The CDR3 DNA is TGTGCCAGCACTTCTCTTGCGATAGATACGCAGTATTTT.

This clonotype was seen at least ten times. The chain employs TRBV29-1 and TRBJ2-3; 9 bases fit TRBD1. Per the germline V gene, CDR1 is SQVTM and CDR2 is ANQGSEA. The CDR3 covers 14 residues. Trimming removed 1 base from V and 5 bases from J; junction bases left unmatched: 4. The CDR3 coding sequence is TGCAGCGTTGAAGCCGCGGGACAGGGAGATACGCAGTATTTT. Its translation is CSVEAAGQGDTQYF.

This rearrangement joins TRBV7-2 to TRBJ2-5; D possibly corresponds to TRBD1 (6 bases). The CDR3 spans 15 residues. V dropped 3 bases and J dropped 1 base, with 12 bases sitting between them. The V gene's germline CDR1 is SGHTA and CDR2 FQGNSA. As DNA, the CDR3 is TGTGCCAGCAGCTTTGATTGGACAGTCCAAGAGACCCAGTACTTC. Amino acids: CASSFDWTVQETQYF.

There are a few counts of this clonotype. The chain links TRBV7-9 to TRBJ2-1; maybe TRBD2 (6 bases). The CDR3 runs 13 residues. Trimming removed 1 base from V and 8 bases from J, with 9 bases in between. Per germline, CDR1 SEHNR and CDR2 FQNEAQ (reference sequence). CDR3 sequence (DNA): TGTGCCAGCAGCTTAGGGAGGGCGGATGAGCAGTTCTTC. Translation: CASSLGRADEQFF.